This is a list of T cell receptor beta chains from one sample in a study of shared clonotypes between healthy human individuals. The assay was immunoSEQ multiplex PCR, and TCRdb's table has in-frame clones only and misses some. The data show about 690,000 clones, around 91% seen once. The sequencing sample was made of memory CD8+ T cells from PBMCs. The receptors here all came from a man aged 18 to 29 in good health. Some clones in this sample may be carry-over from other donors' samples. CDR3s include the opening cysteine and the closing phenylalanine or tryptophan. D genes are given only for firm matches. Some rows have no size entry. The others give once, few or many, or a class for an expanded clone.

clone_size	v_call	j_call	d_call	cdr3_aa	cdr3_nt
NA	TRBV4-3	TRBJ2-7	NA	CASSQAGGGAYEQYF	TGCGCCAGCAGCCAAGCCGGAGGCGGCGCCTACGAGCAGTACTTC
NA	TRBV19	TRBJ1-1	NA	CASSHWGREAFF	TGTGCCAGTAGCCACTGGGGGAGGGAAGCTTTCTTT
once	TRBV6-5	TRBJ1-1	NA	CASTPRGGLNTEAFF	TGTGCCAGCACCCCTCGGGGGGGGCTGAACACTGAAGCTTTCTTT
NA	TRBV5-4	TRBJ2-7	TRBD1	CASSLYRGPYEQYF	TGTGCCAGCAGCTTGTACAGGGGTCCCTACGAGCAGTACTTC
NA	TRBV10-3	TRBJ2-5	TRBD2	CATQFREGLETQYF	TGTGCCACCCAATTCCGGGAGGGCCTGGAGACCCAGTACTTC
NA	TRBV7-2	TRBJ2-7	TRBD1	CASSTRTGSYEQYF	TGTGCCAGCAGCACCCGGACAGGGTCCTACGAGCAGTACTTC
NA	TRBV4-1	TRBJ2-1	NA	CASSLAGGSYNEQFF	TGCGCCAGCAGCCTAGCCGGGGGCTCCTACAATGAGCAGTTCTTC
NA	TRBV5-1	TRBJ2-7	TRBD1	CASSFDRVEQYF	TGCGCCAGCAGCTTCGACAGGGTCGAGCAGTACTTC
NA	TRBV15	TRBJ1-5	NA	CATSNLYSNQPQHF	TGTGCCACCAGCAACCTATATAGCAATCAGCCCCAGCATTTT
once	TRBV14	TRBJ2-7	TRBD2	CASSPLRGVSYEQYF	TGTGCCAGCAGCCCCCTTCGGGGGGTCTCCTACGAGCAGTACTTC
NA	TRBV4-1	TRBJ2-7	NA	CASSPGSSGTYEQYF	TGCGCCAGCAGCCCCGGGTCCTCCGGAACCTACGAGCAGTACTTC
NA	TRBV7-9	TRBJ2-5	NA	CASSPQYNQYF	TGTGCCAGCAGCCCACAGTATAACCAGTACTTC
NA	TRBV6-9	TRBJ1-2	NA	CASSFLGPPGPRENGYTF	TGTGCCAGCAGTTTCCTCGGTCCACCGGGACCCAGGGAAAATGGCTACACCTTC
NA	TRBV19	TRBJ1-1	NA	CASSIGRQYTGNTEAFF	TGTGCCAGTAGTATAGGGCGGCAGTACACAGGAAACACTGAAGCTTTCTTT
NA	TRBV28	TRBJ1-5	NA	CASSGLTENQPQHF	TGTGCCAGCAGTGGTCTGACAGAAAATCAGCCCCAGCATTTT
NA	TRBV27	TRBJ2-7	NA	CASSLSGMPYEQYF	TGTGCCAGCAGTTTATCGGGCATGCCCTACGAGCAGTACTTC
NA	TRBV27	TRBJ1-1	NA	CASSFEYKVLPNTEAFF	TGTGCCAGCAGTTTCGAGTATAAGGTGCTTCCGAACACTGAAGCTTTCTTT
NA	TRBV6-5	TRBJ2-7	NA	CASSYSSGGSYEQYF	TGTGCCAGCAGTTACTCGTCCGGGGGCAGTTACGAGCAGTACTTC
once	TRBV28	TRBJ1-4	TRBD1	CASSRRDSVFWDFEKLFF	TGTGCCAGCAGTCGCCGGGACAGTGTCTTTTGGGATTTTGAAAAACTGTTTTTT